The 17 T cell receptor beta chains below were found in one sample sequenced in a study of CD8 T cells in Susac syndrome. With random hexamers, 0.5 to 1 ug RNA was reverse transcribed. TCRdb called the immunoSEQ multiplex PCR reads again in MiXCR, with one record for every CDR3 protein. The sample yields 84,000 or so distinct CDR3 sequences, approximately 96% seen once. The specimen was CD8+ T cells from PBMCs. The source is a human donor with Susac syndrome.

This clonotype was found once. This chain links TRBV29-1 with TRBJ1-2; tentatively, D is TRBD1 (6 bases). From germline, CDR1 is SQVTM and CDR2 ANQGSEA. With 5 bases removed from V and 6 bases from J, the gap between germline ends came to 13 bases. CDR3 length: 12 residues. In nucleotides, the CDR3 is TGCAGCGTTCCTACAGGGAAGGATGGCTACACCTTC. Translation gives CSVPTGKDGYTF.

This clonotype was counted a single time. The rearrangement uses TRBV27 and TRBJ1-2; a possible D gene is TRBD1 (5 bases). The CDR3 covers 15 residues. CDR1 is MNHEY and CDR2 is SMNVEV in the germline V gene (reference sequence). V gave up 5 bases and J gave up 8 bases, with 21 bases separating them. DNA of the CDR3: TGTGCCAGCAGTCCGACGTGGTGGCAGGGAAGCGGCTACACCTTC. Translation: CASSPTWWQGSGYTF.

This chain's CDR3 is CSVRGTGSFQPQHF. CDR3 nucleotide sequence: TGCAGTGTCCGGGGGACAGGGTCGTTCCAGCCCCAGCATTTT. The chain has TRBV20-1 and TRBJ1-5; TRBD1 agrees at 9 bases. The CDR3 runs 14 residues. J gave up 7 bases and V 7 bases, and 11 bases lay outside the gene matches. The germline V gene has CDR1 DFQATT and CDR2 SNEGSKA (reference sequence).

This clonotype was seen only once. V is TRBV20-1 and J is TRBJ2-7, with 7 bases fitting TRBD1. J gave up 4 bases and V 6 bases, and 3 bases lay outside the gene matches. The CDR3 has 11 amino acids. Germline assignment: CDR1 DFQATT and CDR2 SNEGSKA (reference sequence). The CDR3 region has the DNA TGCAGTGCCAAGACAGGGTACGAGCAGTACTTC. Encoded protein: CSAKTGYEQYF.

The V call is TRBV6-6, the J call TRBJ2-7; D not resolved. Germline CDR1 reads MNHNY; CDR2 reads SVGAGI (reference sequence). The CDR3 has 13 amino acids. V was pared by 5 bases and J by 2 bases, with 10 bases between. In DNA, the CDR3 is TGTGCCAGCAGTCCCCTTTCACCCTACGAGCAGTACTTC. This encodes CASSPLSPYEQYF.

The chain carries TRBV27 and TRBJ1-2; D is possibly TRBD1 (5 bases). Germline lookup yields CDR1 MNHEY and CDR2 SMNVEV (reference sequence). V was trimmed by 5 bases and J by 4 bases, leaving 11 bases between them. CDR3 length: 13 residues. In nucleotides, the CDR3 is TGTGCCAGCAGTCAGGGCTACCTCTATGGCTACACCTTC. Amino acids: CASSQGYLYGYTF.

The chain links TRBV4-2 to TRBJ1-6; 8 bases map to TRBD1. Germline V gives CDR1 LGHNA, CDR2 YNFKEQ. The CDR3 length is 16 residues. J gave up 5 bases and V 3 bases, and 6 bases lay outside the gene matches. The CDR3 DNA sequence: TGTGCCAGCAGCCATCCTAGGACAGGGAATAATTCACCCCTCCACTTT. It encodes CASSHPRTGNNSPLHF.

The chain has TRBV12-3 or TRBV12-4 and TRBJ2-2, with D hard to call. V was trimmed by 10 bases and J by 7 bases, leaving 10 bases between them. The CDR3 loop spans 11 amino acids. The chain's CDR3 is CAIYHGGELFF. CDR3 DNA sequence: TGTGCCATCTACCACGGCGGGGAGCTGTTTTTT.

The CDR3 reads CATSEDSRWETQYF. CDR3 sequence (DNA): TGTGCCACCAGTGAGGACAGTAGGTGGGAGACCCAGTACTTC. The V and J genes are TRBV24-1 and TRBJ2-5; D might be TRBD1 (6 bases). Looked up from germline, CDR1 is KGHDR and CDR2 is SFDVKD. V lost 4 bases and J lost 5, with 13 bases in between. The CDR3 is 14 residues long.

This chain joins TRBV9 and TRBJ2-1; D call uncertain. The V and J ends lost 2 bases and 5 bases respectively, with 5 bases between them. The CDR3 length is 12 residues. CDR1 is SGDLS, CDR2 YYNGEE, per germline. The CDR3 sequence is CASSVADNEQFF. The CDR3 DNA reads as TGTGCCAGCAGCGTTGCGGACAATGAGCAGTTCTTC.

This clonotype was seen only a few times. The chain employs TRBV24-1 and TRBJ2-1, with 8 bases fitting TRBD2. This CDR3 has 14 residues. The junction had 9 bases not matched to a gene; V was cut back by 5 bases and J by 10 bases. Germline loops: CDR1 KGHDR, CDR2 SFDVKD. The CDR3 loop reads CATSGLAGLGEQFF. CDR3 DNA: TGTGCCACCAGTGGTTTAGCGGGACTGGGGGAGCAGTTCTTC.

This chain uses TRBV18 with TRBJ1-1; tentative D call: TRBD1 (5 bases). Germline CDR1 reads KGHSH; CDR2 reads LQKENI. V shed 6 bases and J shed 12 bases, with 20 bases lying between them. The CDR3 is made up of 13 amino acids. CDR3 in DNA: TGTGCCAGCTCCCACCGGGGCCGGTTCGTTACTTTCTTT. Its translation is CASSHRGRFVTFF.

This clonotype was observed once. The rearrangement joins TRBV4-2 to TRBJ2-1; TRBD2 is a possible D gene (5 bases). V lost 1 base and J lost 7, with 8 bases in between. CDR3 length equals 13 residues. The V gene's germline CDR1 is LGHNA and CDR2 YNFKEQ. The CDR3 DNA reads TGTGCCAGCAGCCAAGTGAGCGGTAATGAGCAGTTCTTC. The encoded protein is CASSQVSGNEQFF.

This clonotype was observed a single time. The V gene is TRBV12-3 or TRBV12-4, the J gene TRBJ2-7; D ambiguous. V gave up 2 bases and J gave up 3 bases, with 5 bases separating them. The CDR3 is 12 amino acids. The CDR3 region has the DNA TGTGCCAGCAGTTTAAACCTCTACGAGCAGTACTTC. As protein: CASSLNLYEQYF.

CDR3 DNA sequence: TGTGCCAGCAGTCTCGGAGGCCCCATCGGATATAGCAATCAGCCCCAGCATTTT. Translated, it gives CASSLGGPIGYSNQPQHF. V and J are TRBV12-3 or TRBV12-4 and TRBJ1-5; D call uncertain. CDR3 size: 18 residues. V lost 5 bases, J lost 0 bases, and 20 bases lay in between.

In nucleotides, the CDR3 is TGTGCCAGCAGCCCGTTTGGGGGCTTTTACAATGAGCAGTTCTTC. The encoded protein is CASSPFGGFYNEQFF. The V and J genes are TRBV7-9 and TRBJ2-1, with a possible D match to TRBD1 (6 bases). The CDR3 is made up of 15 amino acids. Germline CDR1 and CDR2: SEHNR and FQNEAQ (reference sequence). V was shortened by 5 bases and J by 4 bases, with 15 bases between the two germline ends.

The chain couples TRBV29-1 to TRBJ2-4; 10 bases are shared with TRBD1. This CDR3 is built from 14 residues. Germline-derived CDR1 and CDR2 are SQVTM and ANQGSEA. Trimming cost V 6 bases and J 2 bases; bases outside gene matches: 4. The CDR3 region is CSVRQGAPKNIQYF. The DNA for the CDR3 is TGCAGCGTGCGACAGGGGGCGCCCAAAAACATTCAGTACTTC.